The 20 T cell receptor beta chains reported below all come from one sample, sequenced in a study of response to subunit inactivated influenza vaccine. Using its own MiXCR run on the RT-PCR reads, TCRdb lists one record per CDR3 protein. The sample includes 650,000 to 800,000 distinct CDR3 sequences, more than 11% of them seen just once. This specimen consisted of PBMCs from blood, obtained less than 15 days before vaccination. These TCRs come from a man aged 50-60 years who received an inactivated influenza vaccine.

CDR3 DNA: TGTGCCTGGAGTAAGGGACAGGAGAATCAGCCCCAGCATTTT. This encodes CAWSKGQENQPQHF. This sequence joins TRBV30 and TRBJ1-5, with 8 bases matching TRBD1. After removal of 2 bases from V and 4 bases from J, the junction contained 4 bases not matched to a gene. The CDR3 contains 14 residues. Germline CDR1 GTSNPN, CDR2 SVGIG (reference sequence).

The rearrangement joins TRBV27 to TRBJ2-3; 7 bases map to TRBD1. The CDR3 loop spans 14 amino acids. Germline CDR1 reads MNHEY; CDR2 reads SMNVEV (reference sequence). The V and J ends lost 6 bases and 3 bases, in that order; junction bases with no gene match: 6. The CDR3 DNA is TGTGCCAGCAGCCGACAGGGACCAACAGATACGCAGTATTTT. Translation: CASSRQGPTDTQYF.

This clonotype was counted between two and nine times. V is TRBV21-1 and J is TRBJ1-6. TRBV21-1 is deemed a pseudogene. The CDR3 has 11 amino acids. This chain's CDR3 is CASSANSPLHF. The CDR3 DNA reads TGTGCCAGCAGCGCGAATTCACCCCTCCACTTT.

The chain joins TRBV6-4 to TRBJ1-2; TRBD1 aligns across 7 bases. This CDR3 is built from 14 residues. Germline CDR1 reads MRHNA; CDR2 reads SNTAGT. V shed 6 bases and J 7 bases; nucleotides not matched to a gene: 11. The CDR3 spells CASRSTQGMGGYTF. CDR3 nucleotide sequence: TGTGCCAGCAGATCGACACAGGGGATGGGTGGCTACACCTTC.

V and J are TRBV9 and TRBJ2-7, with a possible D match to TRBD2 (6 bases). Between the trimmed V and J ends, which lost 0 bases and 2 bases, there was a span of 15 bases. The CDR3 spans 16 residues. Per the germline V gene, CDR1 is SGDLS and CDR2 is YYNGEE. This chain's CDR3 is CASSVGGSGATYEQYF. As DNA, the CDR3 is TGTGCCAGCAGCGTAGGGGGTAGCGGAGCGACCTACGAGCAGTACTTC.

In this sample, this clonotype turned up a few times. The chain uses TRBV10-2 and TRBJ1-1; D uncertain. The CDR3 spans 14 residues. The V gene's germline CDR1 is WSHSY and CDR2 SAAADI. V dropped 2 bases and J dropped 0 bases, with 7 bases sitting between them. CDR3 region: CASSEPGLNTEAFF. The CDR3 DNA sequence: TGCGCCAGCAGTGAGCCGGGCCTGAACACTGAAGCTTTCTTT.

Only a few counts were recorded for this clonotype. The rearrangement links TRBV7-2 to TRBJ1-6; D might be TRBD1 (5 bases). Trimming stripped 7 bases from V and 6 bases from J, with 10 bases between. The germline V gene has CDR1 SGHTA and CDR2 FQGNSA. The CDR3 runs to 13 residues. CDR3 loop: CASTWGFNSPLHF. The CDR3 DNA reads TGTGCCAGCACCTGGGGCTTTAATTCACCCCTCCACTTT.

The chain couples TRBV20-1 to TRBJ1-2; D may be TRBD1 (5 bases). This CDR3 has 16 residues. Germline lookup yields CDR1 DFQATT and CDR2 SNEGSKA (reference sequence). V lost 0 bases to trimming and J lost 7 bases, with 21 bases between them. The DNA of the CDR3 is TGCAGTGCTAGAGATCCTCGGGACGCGGGGCGGACTGGCTACACCTTC. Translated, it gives CSARDPRDAGRTGYTF.

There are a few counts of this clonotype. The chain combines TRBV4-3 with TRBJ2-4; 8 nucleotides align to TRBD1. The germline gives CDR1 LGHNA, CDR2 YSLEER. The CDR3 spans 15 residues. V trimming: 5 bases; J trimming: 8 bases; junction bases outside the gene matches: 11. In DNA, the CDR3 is TGCGCCAGCAGCTACTCCGGGACAGGAGGGGACATTCAGTACTTC. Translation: CASSYSGTGGDIQYF.

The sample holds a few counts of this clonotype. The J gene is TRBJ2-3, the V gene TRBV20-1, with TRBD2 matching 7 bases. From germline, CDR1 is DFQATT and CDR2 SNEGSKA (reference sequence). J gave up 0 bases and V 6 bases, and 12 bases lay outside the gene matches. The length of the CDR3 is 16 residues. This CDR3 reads CSAEGPSGLSTDTQYF. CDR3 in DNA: TGCAGTGCCGAGGGTCCTAGCGGACTTAGCACAGATACGCAGTATTTT.

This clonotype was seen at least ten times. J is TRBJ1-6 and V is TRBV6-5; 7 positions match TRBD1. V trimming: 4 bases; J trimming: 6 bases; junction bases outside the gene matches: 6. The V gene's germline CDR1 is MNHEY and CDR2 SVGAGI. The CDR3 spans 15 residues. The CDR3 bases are TGTGCCAGCAGTTTACCGGGACAGTTTAATTCACCCCTCCACTTT. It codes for CASSLPGQFNSPLHF.

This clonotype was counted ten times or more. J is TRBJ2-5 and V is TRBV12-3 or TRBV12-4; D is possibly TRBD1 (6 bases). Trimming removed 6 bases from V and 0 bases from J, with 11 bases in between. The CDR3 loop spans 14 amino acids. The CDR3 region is CASSGRGYQETQYF. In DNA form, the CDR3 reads TGTGCCAGCAGCGGCAGGGGATACCAAGAGACCCAGTACTTC.

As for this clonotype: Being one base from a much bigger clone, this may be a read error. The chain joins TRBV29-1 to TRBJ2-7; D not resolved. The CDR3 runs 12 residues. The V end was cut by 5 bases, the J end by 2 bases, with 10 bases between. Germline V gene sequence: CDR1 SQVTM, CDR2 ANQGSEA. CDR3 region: CSVCLVPYEQYF. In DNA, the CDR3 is TGCAGCGTTTGTCTCGTCCCCTACGAGCAGTACTTC.

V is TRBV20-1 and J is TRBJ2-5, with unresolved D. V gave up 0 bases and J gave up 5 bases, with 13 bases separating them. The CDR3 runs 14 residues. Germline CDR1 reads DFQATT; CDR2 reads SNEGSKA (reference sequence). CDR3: CSARDTQAGETQYF. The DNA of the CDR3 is TGCAGTGCTAGAGATACTCAAGCTGGTGAGACCCAGTACTTC.

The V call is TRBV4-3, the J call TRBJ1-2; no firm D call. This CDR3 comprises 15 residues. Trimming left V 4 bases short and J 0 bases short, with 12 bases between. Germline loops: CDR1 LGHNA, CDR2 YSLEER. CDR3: CASSLQISPNYGYTF. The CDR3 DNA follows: TGCGCCAGCAGCCTTCAGATTTCGCCTAACTATGGCTACACCTTC.

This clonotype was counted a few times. The CDR3 bases are TGTGCCAGCAGTGAATTGGGCCCCCAAGGGCTGGAGCCCCAGCATTTT. This sequence encodes CASSELGPQGLEPQHF. The chain uses TRBV2 and TRBJ1-5; no clear D gene. V was cut by 2 bases and J by 8 bases, with 19 bases left in between. CDR1 and CDR2 from the germline V gene are SNHLY and FYNNEI. The CDR3 is made up of 16 amino acids.

The CDR3 is CASCFVFSAGGSWETQYF. CDR3 nucleotides: TGTGCCAGCTGTTTTGTCTTTTCAGCGGGGGGCTCGTGGGAGACCCAGTACTTC. This chain uses TRBV3-1 with TRBJ2-5; 9 bases line up with TRBD2. CDR3 length equals 18 residues. The germline gives CDR1 LGHDT, CDR2 YNNKEL (reference sequence). The V gene end was trimmed by 8 bases and the J gene end by 5 bases; junction bases not matched to a gene: 21.

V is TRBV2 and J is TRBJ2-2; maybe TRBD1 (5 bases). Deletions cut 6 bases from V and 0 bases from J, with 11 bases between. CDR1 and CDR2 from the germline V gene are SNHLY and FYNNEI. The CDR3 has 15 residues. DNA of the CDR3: TGTGCCAGCAGGAGGACATCCCCGAACACCGGGGAGCTGTTTTTT. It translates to CASRRTSPNTGELFF. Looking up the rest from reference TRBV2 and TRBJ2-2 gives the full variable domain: EPEVTQTPSHQVTQMGQEVILRCVPISNHLYFYWYRQILGQKVEFLVSFYNNEISEKSEIFDDQFSVERPDGSNFTLKIRSTKLEDSAMYFCASRRTSPNTGELFFGEGSRLTVL.

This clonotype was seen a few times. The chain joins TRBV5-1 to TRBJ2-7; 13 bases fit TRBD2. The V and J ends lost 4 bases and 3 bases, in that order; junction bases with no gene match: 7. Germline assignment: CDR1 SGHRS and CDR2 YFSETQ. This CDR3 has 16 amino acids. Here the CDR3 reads CASSPTSGGVFYEQYF. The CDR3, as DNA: TGCGCCAGCAGCCCAACTAGCGGGGGGGTTTTCTACGAGCAGTACTTC.

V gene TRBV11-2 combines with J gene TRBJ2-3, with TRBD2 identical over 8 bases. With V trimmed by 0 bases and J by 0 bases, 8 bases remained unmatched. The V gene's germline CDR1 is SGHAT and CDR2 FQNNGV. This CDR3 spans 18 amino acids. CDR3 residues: CASSLEAGDFSSTDTQYF. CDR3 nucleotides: TGTGCCAGCAGCTTAGAAGCGGGAGACTTTTCTAGCACAGATACGCAGTATTTT.